Detailed here is one T cell receptor (beta chain). V was clipped by 3 bases and J by 4 bases; unmatched bases: 4. The CDR3 runs 14 residues. CDR1 is SGDLS and CDR2 is YYNGEE in the germline V gene. The data were obtained in a study of blood T cell repertoires in COVID-19. Overall study: The analysed material was cDNA or gDNA that came from T cells, B-cell-depleted T cells, or PBMCs.

Libraries were prepared by immunoSEQ multiplex PCR; TCRdb keeps only in-frame clonotypes and omits some of them. The repertoire has some 300,000 clones, 86% of them found once; the top ten carry less than 15%. This clonotype was obtained from an older woman with COVID-19, enrolled during active disease. The V and J genes are TRBV9 and TRBJ1-5; 7 positions agree with TRBD1. Sequencing was done on a sample of peripheral blood. The CDR3 region has the DNA TGTGCCAGCAGCGGGACAGGCCCTAATCAGCCCCAGCATTTT. Its translation: CASSGTGPNQPQHF.